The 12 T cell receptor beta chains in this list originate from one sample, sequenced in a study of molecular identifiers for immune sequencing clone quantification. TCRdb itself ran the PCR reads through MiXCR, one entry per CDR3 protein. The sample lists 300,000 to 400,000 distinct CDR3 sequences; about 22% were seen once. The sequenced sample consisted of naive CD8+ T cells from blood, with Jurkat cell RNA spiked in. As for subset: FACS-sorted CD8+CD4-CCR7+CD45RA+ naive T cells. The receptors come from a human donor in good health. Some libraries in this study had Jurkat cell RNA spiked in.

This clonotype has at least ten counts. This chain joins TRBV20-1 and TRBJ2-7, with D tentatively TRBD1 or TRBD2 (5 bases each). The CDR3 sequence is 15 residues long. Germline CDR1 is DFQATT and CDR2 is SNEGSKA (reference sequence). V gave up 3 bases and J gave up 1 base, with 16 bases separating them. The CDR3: CSARGDPLSSYEQYF. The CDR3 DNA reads TGCAGTGCTAGGGGGGACCCCTTGAGTTCCTACGAGCAGTACTTC.

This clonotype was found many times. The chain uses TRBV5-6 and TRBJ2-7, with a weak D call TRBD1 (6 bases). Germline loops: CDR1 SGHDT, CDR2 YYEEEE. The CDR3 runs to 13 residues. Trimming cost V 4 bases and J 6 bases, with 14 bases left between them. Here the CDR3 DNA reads TGTGCCAGCAGCCTCGGTCTAGGGGGCGAGCAGTACTTC. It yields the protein CASSLGLGGEQYF.

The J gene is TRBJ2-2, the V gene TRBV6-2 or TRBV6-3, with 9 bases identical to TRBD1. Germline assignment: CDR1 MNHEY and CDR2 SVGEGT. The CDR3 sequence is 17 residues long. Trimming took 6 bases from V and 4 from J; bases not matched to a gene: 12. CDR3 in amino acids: CASSGTGIARGTGELFF. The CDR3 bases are TGTGCCAGCAGCGGGACAGGGATAGCTCGGGGCACCGGGGAGCTGTTTTTT.

CDR3 loop: CASTSGTDYNEQFF. CDR3 sequence (DNA): TGTGCCAGCACCTCCGGGACAGACTACAATGAGCAGTTCTTC. The chain is built from TRBV13 and TRBJ2-1, with 7 bases identical to TRBD1. The CDR3 runs to 14 residues. Germline V lookup: CDR1 PRHDT, CDR2 FYEKMQ (reference sequence). V lost 7 bases to trimming and J lost 3 bases; unmatched junction nucleotides: 6.

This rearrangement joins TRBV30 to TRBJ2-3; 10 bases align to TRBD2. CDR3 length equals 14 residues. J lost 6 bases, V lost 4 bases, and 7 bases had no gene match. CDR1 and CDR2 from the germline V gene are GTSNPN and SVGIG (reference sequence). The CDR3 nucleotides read TGTGCCTGGACTAGCGGGAGAGGGTTGGATACGCAGTATTTT. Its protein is CAWTSGRGLDTQYF.

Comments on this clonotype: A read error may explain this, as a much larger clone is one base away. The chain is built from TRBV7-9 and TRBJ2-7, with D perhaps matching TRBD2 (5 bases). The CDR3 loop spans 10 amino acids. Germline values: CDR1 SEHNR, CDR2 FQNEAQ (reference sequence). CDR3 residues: CAGSSGEQYF. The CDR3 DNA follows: TGTGCCGGCAGCTCGGGGGAGCAGTACTTC.

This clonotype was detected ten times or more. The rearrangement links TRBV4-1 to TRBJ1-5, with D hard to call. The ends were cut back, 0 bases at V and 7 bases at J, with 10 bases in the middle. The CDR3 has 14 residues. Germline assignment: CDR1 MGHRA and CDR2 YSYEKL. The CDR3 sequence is CASSQDRAEQPQHF. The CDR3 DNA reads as TGCGCCAGCAGCCAAGATCGGGCAGAACAGCCCCAGCATTTT.

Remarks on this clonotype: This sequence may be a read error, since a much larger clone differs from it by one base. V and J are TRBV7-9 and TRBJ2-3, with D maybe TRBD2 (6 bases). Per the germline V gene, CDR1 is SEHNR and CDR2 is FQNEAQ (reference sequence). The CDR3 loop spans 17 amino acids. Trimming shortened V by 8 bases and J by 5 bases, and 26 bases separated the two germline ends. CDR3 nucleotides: TGTGCCAGCGGCTCCTACGGGCGGGGAGGCTTAGTAGATACGCAGTATTTT. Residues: CASGSYGRGGLVDTQYF.

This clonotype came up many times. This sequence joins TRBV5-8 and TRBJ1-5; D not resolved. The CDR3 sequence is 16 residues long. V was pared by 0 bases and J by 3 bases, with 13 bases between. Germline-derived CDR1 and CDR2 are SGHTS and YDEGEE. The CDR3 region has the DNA TGTGCCAGCAGCTTGGGATATAATAGGGCCAATCAGCCCCAGCATTTT. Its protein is CASSLGYNRANQPQHF. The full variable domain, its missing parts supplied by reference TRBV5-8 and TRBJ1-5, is EAGVTQSPTHLIKTRGQQATLRCSPISGHTSVYWYQQALGLGLQFLLWYDEGEERNRGNFPPRFSGRQFPNYSSELNVNALELEDSALYLCASSLGYNRANQPQHFGDGTRLSIL.

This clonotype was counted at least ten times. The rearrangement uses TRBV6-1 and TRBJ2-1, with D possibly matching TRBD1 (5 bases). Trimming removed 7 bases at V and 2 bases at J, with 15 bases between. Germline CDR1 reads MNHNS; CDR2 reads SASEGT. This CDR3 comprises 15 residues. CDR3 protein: CASTQLGLTYNEQFF. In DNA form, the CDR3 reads TGTGCCAGCACCCAACTGGGGCTCACCTACAATGAGCAGTTCTTC.

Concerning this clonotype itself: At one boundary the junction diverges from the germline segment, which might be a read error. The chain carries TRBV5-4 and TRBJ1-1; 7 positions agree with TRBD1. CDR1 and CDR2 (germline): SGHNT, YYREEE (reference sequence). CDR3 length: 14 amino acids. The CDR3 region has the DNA TGTGCCAGCAGCGTACAGGGGTTGAACACTGAAGCTTCCTTT. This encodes CASSVQGLNTEASF.

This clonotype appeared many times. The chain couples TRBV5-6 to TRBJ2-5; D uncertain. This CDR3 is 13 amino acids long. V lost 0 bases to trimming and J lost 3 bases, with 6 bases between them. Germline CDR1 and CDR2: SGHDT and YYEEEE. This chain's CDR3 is CASSLDFEETQYF. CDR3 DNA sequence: TGTGCCAGCAGCTTGGACTTTGAAGAGACCCAGTACTTC.